This TCR beta chain was sequenced during a study of CD8+CD57+ T cells in acquired aplastic anemia (dated by TCRdb to 2016 to 2019). Turning to the overall study: Extracted DNA from sorted CD4+ and CD8+ cells averaged approximately 3.4 ug, ranging from roughly 0.19 to 27.4 ug. For healthy donor samples, the average read count was around 10 million for CD4+ cells and approximately 11 million for CD8+ cells.

The study deep-sequenced TCR repertoires of sorted CD4+ and CD8+ blood T cells from severe aplastic anemia patients and healthy subjects. Ficoll-Paque density gradient centrifugation was used to isolate peripheral blood mononuclear cells. CD4+ and CD8+ T cells were sorted by FACS or magnetic beads before DNA extraction. Profiling of TCR beta VDJ combinations and CDR3 sequences used genomic DNA as the template. An Illumina HiSeq 2000 was used for TCR repertoire sequencing. Per the original workflow: TRBV/TRBJ rearrangement plots, CDR3 size and DJ length profiles, and Simpson's diversity index were used to assess repertoires. Whichever DNA sequence was most abundant in the deep sequencing data was defined as the immunodominant clone. CDR3 amino acid sequences were checked for sharing between subjects and were compared against published repertoires and the VDJdb database. TCRdb reanalyzed the raw reads on its own, using fastp at Q25 for trimming and MiXCR for clone calling, and kept in-frame beta chains. Merged by CDR3 protein, the rows form single entries marked with the most common genes and DNA. It is TCRdb's table, rather than the study itself, that gives the V and J calls and clone size. The sample yields 200,000 to 250,000 distinct CDR3 sequences; 61% were counted once. The ten largest clones add up to around 32% of the sample.

Findings and caveats that apply to the study as a whole: Twenty-nine CD8+ CDR3 sequences were found in both patients and controls but appeared to be highly expressed in patients and within the immunodominant clones of the patients. Between patients and healthy controls, no significant difference in CD8+ Simpson's diversity was found (P=0.060).

This clonotype came up once. The antigen this receptor binds is unknown. No much larger clonotype is one base removed from it; base qualities were not supplied. Evidence from a single read is weak. Germline trimming: 6 bases from V, 3 bases from J; junction bases outside gene matches: 13. The germline V gene encodes CDR1 SNHLY and CDR2 FYNNEI. Measured from the cysteine to the phenylalanine, the CDR3 is 17 residues long. The DNA shown is the 51-base CDR3, in frame from base 1. The chain was built from TRBV2 and TRBJ2-3, with 9 central nucleotides matching TRBD1. The TCR sequence derives from a human donor in good health. The specimen was sorted CD4+, CD8+, or CD8+CD57+ T cells (not recorded which) from PBMCs. The CDR3 here reads CASSVVTGGGQTDTQYF. The nucleotides read TGTGCCAGCAGCGTAGTAACAGGGGGCGGTCAAACAGATACGCAGTATTTT.